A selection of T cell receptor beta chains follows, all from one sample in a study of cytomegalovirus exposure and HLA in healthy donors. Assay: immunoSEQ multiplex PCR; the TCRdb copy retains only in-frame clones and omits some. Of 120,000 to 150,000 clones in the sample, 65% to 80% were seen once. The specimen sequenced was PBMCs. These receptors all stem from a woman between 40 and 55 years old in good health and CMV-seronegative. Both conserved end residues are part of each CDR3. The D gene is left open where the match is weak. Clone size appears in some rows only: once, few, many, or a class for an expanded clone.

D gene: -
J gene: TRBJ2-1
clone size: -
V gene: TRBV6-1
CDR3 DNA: TGTGCCAGCAGTTCCACAGGGCGAATTTACAATGAGCAGTTCTTC
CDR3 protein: CASSSTGRIYNEQFF

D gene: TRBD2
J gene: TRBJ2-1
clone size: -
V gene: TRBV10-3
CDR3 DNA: TGTGCCATCAGCCCAACTAGCGGGGGCTACAATGAGCAGTTCTTC
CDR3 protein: CAISPTSGGYNEQFF

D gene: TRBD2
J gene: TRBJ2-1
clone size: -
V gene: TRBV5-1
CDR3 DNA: TGCGCCAGCGGAGGCCTAGCGGGGCCTGCCTCCTACAATGAGCAGTTCTTC
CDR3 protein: CASGGLAGPASYNEQFF

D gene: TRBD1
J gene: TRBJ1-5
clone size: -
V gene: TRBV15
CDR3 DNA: TGTGCCACCAGCAGTCCCGACAGGGCGGAGAGGAATCAGCCCCAGCATTTT
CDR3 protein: CATSSPDRAERNQPQHF

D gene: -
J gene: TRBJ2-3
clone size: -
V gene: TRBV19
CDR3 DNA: TGTGCCAGTAGCGACAGGAGCGGGACCTTCACAGATACGCAGTATTTT
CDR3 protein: CASSDRSGTFTDTQYF

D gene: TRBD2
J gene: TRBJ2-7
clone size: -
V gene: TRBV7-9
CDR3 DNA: TGTGCCAGCACCAGACTAGCGTCACCCTACGAGCAGTACTTC
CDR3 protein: CASTRLASPYEQYF

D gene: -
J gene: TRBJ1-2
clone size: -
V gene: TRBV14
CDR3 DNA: TGTGCCAGCAGGCCGCGGGGGAACTATGGCTACACCTTC
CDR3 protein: CASRPRGNYGYTF

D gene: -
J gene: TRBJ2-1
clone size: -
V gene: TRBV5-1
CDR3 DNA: TGCGCCAGCAGTTCAAAACAGGCCCCCTACAATGAGCAGTTCTTC
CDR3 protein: CASSSKQAPYNEQFF

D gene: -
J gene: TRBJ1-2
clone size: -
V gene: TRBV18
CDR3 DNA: TGTGCCAGCTCACCGGAGGGCACCTATGGCTACACCTTC
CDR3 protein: CASSPEGTYGYTF

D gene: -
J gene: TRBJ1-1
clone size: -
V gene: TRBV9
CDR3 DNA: TGTGCCAGCAGCGCAGGGGACACCAACACTGAAGCTTTCTTT
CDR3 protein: CASSAGDTNTEAFF

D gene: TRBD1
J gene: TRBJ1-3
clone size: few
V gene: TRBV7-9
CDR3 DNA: TGTGCCAGCAGCTCTAAACCAGGGGGGCTTGGAAACACCATATATTTT
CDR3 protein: CASSSKPGGLGNTIYF

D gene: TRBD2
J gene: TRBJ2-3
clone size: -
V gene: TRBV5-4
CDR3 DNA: TGTGCCAGCAGCTTTAGACTAGCAATTGGCACAGATACGCAGTATTTT
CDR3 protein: CASSFRLAIGTDTQYF

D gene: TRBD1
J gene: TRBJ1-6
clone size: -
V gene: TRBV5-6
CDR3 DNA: TGTGCCAGCAGCTTGCACAGGGGAAATTCACCCCTCCACTTT
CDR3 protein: CASSLHRGNSPLHF